This passage covers 30 T cell receptor beta chains from one sample sequenced in a study of T cells in Graves' hyperthyroidism and ophthalmopathy. Amplification yielded TCR beta CDR3 regions, with RNA transcripts as the source. HTBI primers drove first-round RT-PCR of the TCR CDR3. TCRdb processed the multiplex PCR reads anew with MiXCR; each CDR3 protein has one entry. Of under 350,000 distinct CDR3 sequences in the sample, roughly 18% were seen once. The sequenced material came from blood. The source of these receptors is a woman aged 45-59 years with Graves' hyperthyroidism.

Many counts were recorded for this clonotype. The chain is built from TRBV24-1 and TRBJ2-1; TRBD1 is a possible D gene (5 bases). The CDR3 extends over 13 amino acids. V was trimmed by 4 bases and J by 11 bases, leaving 14 bases between them. CDR1 KGHDR and CDR2 SFDVKD come from the germline V gene. As DNA, the CDR3 is TGTGCCACCAGTGACGCACAGGAAGCGCAGCAGTTCTTC. Its translation is CATSDAQEAQQFF.

In its sample, this clonotype was seen a few times. The chain combines TRBV19 with TRBJ2-7, with 9 bases matching TRBD2. Germline CDR1 and CDR2: LNHDA and SQIVND (reference sequence). This CDR3 region has 14 residues. V gave up 8 bases and J gave up 2 bases; unmatched junction bases: 7. CDR3 DNA sequence: TGTGCCAGTTCCTCGACTAGCGGCCCCTACGAGCAGTACTTC. It yields the protein CASSSTSGPYEQYF.

Written as DNA, the CDR3 is TGTGCCAGTAGTATAGATAAGGGGGCGACTAGTTTCAATCAGCCCCAGCATTTT. Translation: CASSIDKGATSFNQPQHF. This rearrangement joins TRBV19 to TRBJ1-5, with 7 bases aligning to TRBD1. Losses at the gene ends were 0 bases for V and 3 bases for J; bases not matched to a gene: 11. Germline V gene lookup returns CDR1 LNHDA and CDR2 SQIVND (reference sequence). The CDR3 consists of 18 residues.

The V and J genes are TRBV6-1 and TRBJ1-5; tentatively, D is TRBD1 (6 bases). This CDR3 contains 13 residues. V was trimmed by 5 bases and J by 5 bases, leaving 10 bases between them. Germline-derived CDR1 and CDR2 are MNHNS and SASEGT. The CDR3 loop is CASSTTGYQPQHF. DNA of the CDR3: TGTGCCAGCAGTACCACAGGGTATCAGCCCCAGCATTTT.

Ten or more counts support this clonotype. The chain has TRBV5-5 and TRBJ1-1; D is unclear. The CDR3 length is 14 residues. The V end lost 1 base, the J end lost 4 bases, and 11 bases lay between the germline ends. Germline values: CDR1 SGHKS, CDR2 YYEKEE (reference sequence). The CDR3 is CASSLYGSATEAFF. The DNA of the CDR3 is TGTGCCAGCAGCTTGTACGGGAGCGCCACTGAAGCTTTCTTT.

This clonotype was seen ten or more times. The chain's CDR3 is CASSDRAGQPQHF. Here the CDR3 DNA reads TGTGCCAGCAGTGACAGGGCTGGACAGCCCCAGCATTTT. This sequence joins TRBV6-1 and TRBJ1-5; possibly TRBD1 for D (5 bases). Trimming took 3 bases from V and 7 from J, leaving 10 bases between them. Germline V CDR1 and CDR2: MNHNS, SASEGT. The CDR3 contains 13 residues.

This clonotype was seen many times. The V call is TRBV3-1, the J call TRBJ2-3, with 7 bases identical to TRBD2. The CDR3 has 15 amino acids. CDR1 LGHDT and CDR2 YNNKEL come from the germline V gene (reference sequence). J lost 1 base, V lost 2 bases, and 3 bases had no gene match. The CDR3 reads CASSQRGVGTDTQYF. The CDR3 DNA reads TGTGCCAGCAGCCAACGGGGGGTTGGCACAGATACGCAGTATTTT.

The chain couples TRBV5-6 to TRBJ2-3; perhaps D is TRBD1 or TRBD2 (5 bases each). Germline V gene data show CDR1 as SGHDT and CDR2 as YYEEEE. Trimming took off 4 bases at V and 4 bases at J, with 13 bases between the two ends. CDR3 length: 14 amino acids. The CDR3 DNA reads TGTGCCAGCAGCCATCCCGGGACCCCAGATACGCAGTATTTT. This gives the protein CASSHPGTPDTQYF.

The DNA of the CDR3 is TGTGCCAGCAGCTTAGCGGGGGGGCGGATTGAAGCTTTCTTT. Translating gives CASSLAGGRIEAFF. The chain is built from TRBV7-8 and TRBJ1-1; tentatively, D is TRBD1 (6 bases). Germline V gene data show CDR1 as SGHVS and CDR2 as FQNEAQ. This CDR3 has 14 residues. V was cut by 0 bases and J by 7 bases, with 12 bases left in between.

This clonotype was seen only a few times. This chain uses TRBV20-1 with TRBJ1-1; no firm D call. Germline CDR1 and CDR2: DFQATT and SNEGSKA (reference sequence). CDR3 length equals 14 residues. V was clipped by 0 bases and J by 1 base, with 9 bases between them. CDR3: CSARDGEGNTEAFF. CDR3 bases: TGCAGTGCTAGAGATGGTGAGGGGAACACTGAAGCTTTCTTT.

V usage is TRBV18 and J usage is TRBJ1-1, with 8 bases identical to TRBD1. Germline loops: CDR1 KGHSH, CDR2 LQKENI. This CDR3 comprises 13 residues. V shed 2 bases, J shed 6 bases, and the junction held 2 bases outside the gene matches. CDR3 nucleotides: TGTGCCAGCTCACCAGACAGGGGCGCTGAAGCTTTCTTT. Translating gives CASSPDRGAEAFF.

CDR3: CASSFSAGGFDNEQFF. In nucleotides, the CDR3 is TGTGCCAGCAGCTTCTCCGCGGGGGGGTTCGATAATGAGCAGTTCTTC. The gene calls are TRBV7-2 and TRBJ2-1, with 9 bases lining up with TRBD2. Germline CDR1 and CDR2: SGHTA and FQGNSA. The CDR3 contains 16 residues. Trimming removed 3 bases from V and 7 bases from J; junction bases left unmatched: 10.

The chain carries TRBV19 and TRBJ2-3; 7 nucleotides align to TRBD2. CDR3 length: 15 amino acids. Germline CDR1 and CDR2: LNHDA and SQIVND (reference sequence). Trimming at V came to 4 bases and at J to 2 bases, leaving 6 bases not matched to a gene. The CDR3 DNA reads as TGTGCCAGTAGTACGCTAGCGGTGAACACAGATACGCAGTATTTT. Translating gives CASSTLAVNTDTQYF. The full variable domain, completed using reference TRBV19 and TRBJ2-3, is DGGITQSPKYLFRKEGQNVTLSCEQNLNHDAMYWYRQDPGQGLRLIYYSQIVNDFQKGDIAEGYSVSREKKESFPLTVTSAQKNPTAFYLCASSTLAVNTDTQYFGPGTRLTVL.

Notes on this clonotype: Being one base from a much bigger clone, this may be a read error. This chain uses TRBV12-5 with TRBJ1-2; 8 nucleotides line up with TRBD1. The CDR3 has 15 residues. CDR1 is LGHNT and CDR2 is FRNRAP in the germline V gene. The junction had 7 bases not matched to a gene; V was cut back by 0 bases and J by 7 bases. The CDR3 reads CASGLVIRQGLGYTF. CDR3 nucleotides: TGTGCTAGTGGTTTGGTAATCCGACAGGGGCTTGGCTACACCTTC.

J is TRBJ2-2 and V is TRBV5-5; D is uncertain. The germline V gene encodes CDR1 SGHKS and CDR2 YYEKEE (reference sequence). Trimming left V 4 bases short and J 0 bases short, with 13 bases between. The CDR3 is made up of 16 amino acids. In DNA, the CDR3 is TGTGCCAGCAGCAACATAATCGACACGAACACCGGGGAGCTGTTTTTT. Amino acids: CASSNIIDTNTGELFF.

This clonotype has only a few counts. This chain joins TRBV7-2 and TRBJ2-3, with D perhaps TRBD2 (6 bases). Trimming removed 5 bases at V and 5 bases at J, with 14 bases between. The CDR3 runs 14 residues. Germline loops: CDR1 SGHTA, CDR2 FQGNSA. The CDR3 DNA sequence: TGTGCCAGCAGCCCGTCTGGAGGGAGAGATACGCAGTATTTT. This codes for CASSPSGGRDTQYF.

This clonotype was counted ten times or more. The rearrangement joins TRBV6-2 or TRBV6-3 to TRBJ2-5; unclear D gene. Trimming pared 4 bases from V and 5 bases from J, leaving 8 bases between. Germline CDR1 is MNHEY and CDR2 is SVGEGT. The CDR3 sequence is 12 residues long. Here the CDR3 reads CASSLSEETQYF. The CDR3 DNA reads TGTGCCAGCAGTTTGAGCGAGGAGACCCAGTACTTC.

The gene calls are TRBV4-1 and TRBJ2-3; tentative D call: TRBD2 (5 bases). V gave up 0 bases and J gave up 0 bases, with 7 bases separating them. This CDR3 comprises 15 residues. Germline CDR1 and CDR2: MGHRA and YSYEKL. Written as DNA, the CDR3 is TGCGCCAGCAGCCAAGAAAGGGAGAGCACAGATACGCAGTATTTT. It specifies CASSQERESTDTQYF.

This clonotype was observed many times. The chain uses TRBV12-3 or TRBV12-4 and TRBJ2-5; D unclear. The CDR3 length is 14 residues. V lost 6 bases and J lost 2, with 13 bases in between. The CDR3 nucleotides read TGTGCCAGCAGCCCAGTGGGCCAGCAAGAGACCCAGTACTTC. This encodes CASSPVGQQETQYF.

This clonotype was counted many times. The V call is TRBV2, the J call TRBJ1-6; D might be TRBD1 (6 bases). This CDR3 is built from 15 residues. Deletions cut 3 bases from V and 10 bases from J, with 16 bases between. Germline V lookup: CDR1 SNHLY, CDR2 FYNNEI. The CDR3: CASSEGTSAESPLHF. DNA of the CDR3: TGTGCCAGCAGTGAGGGGACATCGGCTGAGTCACCCCTCCACTTT.

There are many counts of this clonotype. The rearrangement uses TRBV12-3 or TRBV12-4 and TRBJ2-1; TRBD2 agrees at 13 bases. This CDR3 is 17 amino acids long. Losses at the gene ends were 7 bases for V and 7 bases for J; bases not matched to a gene: 13. The CDR3 DNA follows: TGTGCCAGCAAGGCCGGGGGACTAGCGGGGCCCCGTAATGAGCAGTTCTTC. Translated, it gives CASKAGGLAGPRNEQFF.

This chain connects TRBV7-3 to TRBJ2-5; TRBD2 might be the D (5 bases). The germline gives CDR1 SGHTA, CDR2 FQGTGA. The germline V and J ends were trimmed by 5 bases and 1 base, with 14 bases remaining between them. The CDR3 consists of 15 residues. This CDR3 is CASSRGLTSQETQYF. For the CDR3, the DNA is TGTGCCAGCAGCCGTGGCCTAACTAGCCAAGAGACCCAGTACTTC.

This clonotype was detected many times. The chain combines TRBV3-1 with TRBJ1-2; 9 bases align to TRBD1. This CDR3 has 16 residues. The germline CDR1 and CDR2 sequences are LGHDT and YNNKEL (reference sequence). Trimming at V came to 4 bases and at J to 8 bases, leaving 14 bases not matched to a gene. CDR3: CASSPRDRVSMVGYTF. The CDR3 nucleotides read TGTGCCAGCAGCCCACGGGACAGGGTTTCTATGGTCGGCTACACCTTC.

In its sample, this clonotype was seen a few times. The chain combines TRBV15 with TRBJ2-3; TRBD1 matches at 8 bases. V was pared by 7 bases and J by 2 bases, with 11 bases of the junction left unmatched. The CDR3 contains 16 residues. Per germline, CDR1 LNHNV and CDR2 YYDKDF (reference sequence). Here the CDR3 reads CATTPDRAYPTDTQYF. CDR3 DNA sequence: TGTGCCACCACTCCGGACAGGGCGTACCCCACAGATACGCAGTATTTT.

Only a few counts were recorded for this clonotype. The rearrangement links TRBV9 to TRBJ1-5; no reliable D call. V was cut by 2 bases and J by 7 bases, with 16 bases left in between. The CDR3 runs to 15 residues. The germline gives CDR1 SGDLS, CDR2 YYNGEE. CDR3 in amino acids: CASSVRGEVGQPQHF. CDR3 bases: TGTGCCAGCAGCGTGAGAGGAGAAGTCGGCCAGCCCCAGCATTTT. Variable domain in full (rest from reference TRBV9 and TRBJ1-5): DSGVTQTPKHLITATGQRVTLRCSPRSGDLSVYWYQQSLDQGLQFLIQYYNGEERAKGNILERFSAQQFPDLHSELNLSSLELGDSALYFCASSVRGEVGQPQHFGDGTRLSIL.

Concerning this clonotype: One junction end does not reproduce the germline sequence, and a read error may be involved. The rearrangement links TRBV29-1 to TRBJ1-4; D uncertain. CDR3 length equals 11 residues. Germline CDR1 and CDR2: SQVTM and ANQGSEA. The DNA of the CDR3 is TGCAGCGTCGAAGTCAGGATGCAACTGTTTTTT. It specifies CSVEVRMQLFF.

This clonotype was seen only a few times. V usage is TRBV2 and J usage is TRBJ2-1; 9 bases fit TRBD2. The CDR3 spans 16 residues. Germline CDR1 reads SNHLY; CDR2 reads FYNNEI. V gave up 5 bases and J gave up 11 bases; unmatched junction bases: 16. The CDR3 region is CASSPLLAGGTIKQFF. The CDR3 DNA reads as TGTGCCAGCAGTCCCCTACTGGCGGGAGGGACAATAAAGCAGTTCTTC.

The gene calls are TRBV6-1 and TRBJ1-2, with no clear D. The length of the CDR3 is 14 residues. Trimming removed 4 bases at V and 8 bases at J, with 17 bases between. Germline CDR1 MNHNS, CDR2 SASEGT. CDR3 region: CASSGSEVRGGYTF. The CDR3 coding sequence is TGTGCCAGCAGTGGAAGCGAGGTTAGAGGAGGCTACACCTTC.

This clonotype was detected ten times or more. The chain links TRBV28 to TRBJ2-7, with 8 bases identical to TRBD2. From germline, CDR1 is MDHEN and CDR2 SYDVKM. Germline trimming cut 10 bases from V and 1 base from J; bases unmatched to any gene: 6. CDR3 length: 13 amino acids. The CDR3 coding sequence is TGTGCCACTAATCGGGGGGGATCCTACGAGCAGTACTTC. As protein: CATNRGGSYEQYF. Looking up the rest from reference TRBV28 and TRBJ2-7 gives the full variable domain: DVKVTQSSRYLVKRTGEKVFLECVQDMDHENMFWYRQDPGLGLRLIYFSYDVKMKEKGDIPEGYSVSREKKERFSLILESASTNQTSMYLCATNRGGSYEQYFGPGTRLTVT.

This clonotype has only a few counts. The chain recombines TRBV9 with TRBJ2-1; D is uncertain. This CDR3 contains 14 residues. V dropped 2 bases and J dropped 2 bases, with 8 bases sitting between them. Germline assignment: CDR1 SGDLS and CDR2 YYNGEE. The chain's CDR3 is CASSVEQAYNEQFF. Here the CDR3 DNA reads TGTGCCAGCAGCGTGGAGCAGGCCTACAATGAGCAGTTCTTC.